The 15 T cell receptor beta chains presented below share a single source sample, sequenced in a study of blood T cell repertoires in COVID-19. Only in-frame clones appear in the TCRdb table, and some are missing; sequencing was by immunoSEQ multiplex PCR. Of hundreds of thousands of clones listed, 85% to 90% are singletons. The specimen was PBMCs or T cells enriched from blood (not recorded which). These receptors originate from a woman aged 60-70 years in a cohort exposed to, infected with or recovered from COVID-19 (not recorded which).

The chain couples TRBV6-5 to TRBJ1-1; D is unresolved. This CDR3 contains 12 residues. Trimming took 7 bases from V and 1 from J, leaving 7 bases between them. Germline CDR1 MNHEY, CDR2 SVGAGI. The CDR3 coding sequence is TGTGCCAGCATGCGGAAGAACACTGAAGCTTTCTTT. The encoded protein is CASMRKNTEAFF.

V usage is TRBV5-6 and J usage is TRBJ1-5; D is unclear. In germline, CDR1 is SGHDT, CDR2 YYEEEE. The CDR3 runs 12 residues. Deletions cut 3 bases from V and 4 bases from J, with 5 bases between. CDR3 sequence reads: CASSSGNQPQHF. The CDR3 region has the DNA TGTGCCAGCAGCTCCGGGAATCAGCCCCAGCATTTT.

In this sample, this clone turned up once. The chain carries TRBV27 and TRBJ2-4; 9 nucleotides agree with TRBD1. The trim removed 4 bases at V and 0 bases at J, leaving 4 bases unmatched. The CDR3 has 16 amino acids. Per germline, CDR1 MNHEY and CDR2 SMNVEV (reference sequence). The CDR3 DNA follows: TGTGCCAGCAGTTCGACAGGGGGGAAAGCCAAAAACATTCAGTACTTC. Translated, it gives CASSSTGGKAKNIQYF.

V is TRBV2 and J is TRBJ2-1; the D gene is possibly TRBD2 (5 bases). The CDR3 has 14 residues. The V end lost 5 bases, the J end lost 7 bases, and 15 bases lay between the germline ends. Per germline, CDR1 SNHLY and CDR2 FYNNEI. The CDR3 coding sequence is TGTGCCAGCAGTACCGATGAGGGCCTAAATGAGCAGTTCTTC. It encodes CASSTDEGLNEQFF.

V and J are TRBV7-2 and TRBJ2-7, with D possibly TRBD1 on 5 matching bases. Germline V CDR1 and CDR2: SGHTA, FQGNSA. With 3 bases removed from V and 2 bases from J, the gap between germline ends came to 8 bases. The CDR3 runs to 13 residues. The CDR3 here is CASSLPGTYEQYF. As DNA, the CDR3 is TGTGCCAGCAGCTTGCCAGGGACCTACGAGCAGTACTTC.

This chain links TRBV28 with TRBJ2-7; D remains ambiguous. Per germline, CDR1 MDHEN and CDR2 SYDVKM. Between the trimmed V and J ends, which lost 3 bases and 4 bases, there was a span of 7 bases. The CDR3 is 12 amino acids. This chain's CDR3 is CASSFLAYEQYF. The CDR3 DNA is TGTGCCAGCAGTTTTTTGGCTTACGAGCAGTACTTC.

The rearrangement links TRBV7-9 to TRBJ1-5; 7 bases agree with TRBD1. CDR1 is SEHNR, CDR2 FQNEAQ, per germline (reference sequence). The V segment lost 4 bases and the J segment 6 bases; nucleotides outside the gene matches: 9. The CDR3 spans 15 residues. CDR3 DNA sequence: TGTGCCAGCAGCTCATTTGGACAGGCAAGTCAGCCCCAGCATTTT. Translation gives CASSSFGQASQPQHF.

CDR3 sequence: CASSLTSTGSSYNSPLHF. Here the CDR3 DNA reads TGTGCCAGCAGCTTAACTTCGACCGGGAGCTCCTATAATTCACCCCTCCACTTT. V is TRBV11-2 and J is TRBJ1-6; D unresolved. Germline V gene lookup returns CDR1 SGHAT and CDR2 FQNNGV. The V and J ends lost 2 bases and 0 bases respectively, with 14 bases between them. The CDR3 sequence is 18 residues long.

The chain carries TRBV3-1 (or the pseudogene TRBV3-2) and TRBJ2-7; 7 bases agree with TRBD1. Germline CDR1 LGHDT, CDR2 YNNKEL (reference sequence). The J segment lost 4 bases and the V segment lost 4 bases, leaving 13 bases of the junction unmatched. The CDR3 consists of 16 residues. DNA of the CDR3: TGTGCCAGCAGCCGCATGGACAGGCCAGTTTTATACGAGCAGTACTTC. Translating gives CASSRMDRPVLYEQYF.

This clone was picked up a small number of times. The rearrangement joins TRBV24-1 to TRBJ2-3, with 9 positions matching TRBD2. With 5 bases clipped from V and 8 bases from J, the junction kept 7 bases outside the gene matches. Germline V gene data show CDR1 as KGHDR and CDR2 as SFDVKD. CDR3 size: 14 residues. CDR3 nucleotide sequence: TGTGCCACCAGTGTGCGGGAGGGGTACAGTACGCAGTATTTT. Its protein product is CATSVREGYSTQYF.

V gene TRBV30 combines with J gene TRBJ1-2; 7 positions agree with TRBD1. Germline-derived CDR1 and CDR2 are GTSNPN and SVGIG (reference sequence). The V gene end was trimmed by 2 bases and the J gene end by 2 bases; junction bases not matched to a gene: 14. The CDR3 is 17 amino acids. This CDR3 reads CAWSPSDRASRNYGYTF. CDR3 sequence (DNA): TGTGCCTGGAGTCCATCCGACAGGGCTTCGAGGAACTATGGCTACACCTTC.

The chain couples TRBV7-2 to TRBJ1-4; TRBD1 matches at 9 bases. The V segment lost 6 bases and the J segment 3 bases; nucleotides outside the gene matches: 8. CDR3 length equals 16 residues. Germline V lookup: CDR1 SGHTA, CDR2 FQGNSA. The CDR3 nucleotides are TGTGCCAGCAGGAACAGGGGGCTAAGAGCTAATGAAAAACTGTTTTTT. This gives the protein CASRNRGLRANEKLFF.

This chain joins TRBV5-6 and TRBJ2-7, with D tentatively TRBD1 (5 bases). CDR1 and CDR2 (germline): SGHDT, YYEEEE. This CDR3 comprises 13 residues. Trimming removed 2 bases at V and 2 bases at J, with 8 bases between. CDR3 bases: TGTGCCAGCAGCTTCGCGACAGCCTACGAGCAGTACTTC. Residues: CASSFATAYEQYF. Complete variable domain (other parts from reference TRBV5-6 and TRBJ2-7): DAGVTQSPTHLIKTRGQQVTLRCSPKSGHDTVSWYQQALGQGPQFIFQYYEEEERQRGNFPDRFSGHQFPNYSSELNVNALLLGDSALYLCASSFATAYEQYFGPGTRLTVT.

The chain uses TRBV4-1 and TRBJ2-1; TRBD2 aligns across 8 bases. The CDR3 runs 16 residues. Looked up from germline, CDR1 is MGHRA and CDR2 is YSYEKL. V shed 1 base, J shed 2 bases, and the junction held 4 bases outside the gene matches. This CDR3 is CASSQGSGGAYNEQFF. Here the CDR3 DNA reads TGCGCCAGCAGCCAAGGTTCGGGAGGGGCCTACAATGAGCAGTTCTTC.

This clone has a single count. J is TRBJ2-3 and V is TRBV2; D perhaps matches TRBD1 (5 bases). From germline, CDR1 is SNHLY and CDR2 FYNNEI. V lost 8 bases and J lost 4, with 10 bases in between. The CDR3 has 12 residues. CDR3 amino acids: CASGRVPDTQYF. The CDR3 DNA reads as TGTGCCAGCGGCAGGGTCCCAGATACGCAGTATTTT.